The TCR beta chain described here comes from a study of blood T cell repertoires in COVID-19. Profiling relied on immunoSEQ multiplex PCR, and the TCRdb table lists in-frame clones only, not all of them. Of 72,000 or so clones in the sample, approximately 79% are singletons; the top ten hold about 16%. Germline V gene sequence: CDR1 SGHNT, CDR2 YENEEA. The CDR3 extends over 14 amino acids. Losses at the gene ends were 5 bases for V and 2 bases for J; bases not matched to a gene: 5. The TCR was taken from a man older than 75 with active COVID-19. The chain carries TRBV11-3 and TRBJ2-5, with TRBD1 matching 7 bases. Sequenced material: peripheral blood. In DNA, the CDR3 is TGTGCCAGCAGCCAGACAGGGAGTCAAGAGACCCAGTACTTC. Residues: CASSQTGSQETQYF.